Sequencing of this T cell receptor (beta chain) was carried out in a study of blood T cell repertoires in COVID-19. The method was immunoSEQ multiplex PCR; TCRdb's version includes in-frame clones alone and lacks a portion of them. The sample lists 60,000 or so clones, about nine tenths seen once, with over 1.5% in the top ten. Germline CDR1 SGHRS, CDR2 YFSETQ. The CDR3 has 16 residues. After removal of 0 bases from V and 0 bases from J, the junction contained 5 bases not matched to a gene. This clonotype was sampled from a man between 60 and 75 years old with acute or convalescent COVID-19. Sample: peripheral blood. V usage is TRBV5-1 and J usage is TRBJ1-1; the match to TRBD1 covers 7 bases. CDR3 nucleotides: TGCGCCAGCAGCTTGGGTAGGGGGCCGGTGAACACTGAAGCTTTCTTT. This codes for CASSLGRGPVNTEAFF.